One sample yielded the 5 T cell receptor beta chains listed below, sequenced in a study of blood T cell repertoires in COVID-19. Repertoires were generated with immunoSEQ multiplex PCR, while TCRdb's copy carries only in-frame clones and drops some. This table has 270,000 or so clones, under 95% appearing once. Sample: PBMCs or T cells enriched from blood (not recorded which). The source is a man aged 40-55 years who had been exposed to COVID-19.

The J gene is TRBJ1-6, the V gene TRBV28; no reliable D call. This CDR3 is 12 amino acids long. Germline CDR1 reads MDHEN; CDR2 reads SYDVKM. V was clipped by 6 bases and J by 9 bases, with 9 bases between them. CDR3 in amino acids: CASRPTGSPLHF. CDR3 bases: TGTGCCAGCAGGCCTACGGGTTCACCCCTCCACTTT.

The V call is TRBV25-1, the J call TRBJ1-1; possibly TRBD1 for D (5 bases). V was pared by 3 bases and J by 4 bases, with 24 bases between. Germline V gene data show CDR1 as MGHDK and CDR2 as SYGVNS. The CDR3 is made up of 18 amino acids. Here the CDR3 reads CASSDLGRQGNVATEAFF. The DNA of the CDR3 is TGTGCCAGCAGTGATCTAGGGAGGCAGGGTAATGTGGCCACTGAAGCTTTCTTT.

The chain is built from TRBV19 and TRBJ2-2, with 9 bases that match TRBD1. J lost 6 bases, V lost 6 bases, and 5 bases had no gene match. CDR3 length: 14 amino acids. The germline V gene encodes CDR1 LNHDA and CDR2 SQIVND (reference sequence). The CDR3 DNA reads TGTGCCAGTAGCCCGGGACAGGGTGCCGGGGAGCTGTTTTTT. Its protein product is CASSPGQGAGELFF.

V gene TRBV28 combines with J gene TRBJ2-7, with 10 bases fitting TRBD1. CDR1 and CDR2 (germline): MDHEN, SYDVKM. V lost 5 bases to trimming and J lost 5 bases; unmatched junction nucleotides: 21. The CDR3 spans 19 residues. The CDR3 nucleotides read TGTGCCAGCAGTAGTATACTTTTTTCACCGGGACAGGGGATACACGAGCAGTACTTC. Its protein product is CASSSILFSPGQGIHEQYF.

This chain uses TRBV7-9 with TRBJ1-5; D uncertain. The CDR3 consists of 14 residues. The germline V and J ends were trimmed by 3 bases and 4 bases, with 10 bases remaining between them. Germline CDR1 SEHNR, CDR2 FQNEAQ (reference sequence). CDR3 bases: TGTGCCAGCAGCTTTTCGGGAGTGAATCAGCCCCAGCATTTT. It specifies CASSFSGVNQPQHF.